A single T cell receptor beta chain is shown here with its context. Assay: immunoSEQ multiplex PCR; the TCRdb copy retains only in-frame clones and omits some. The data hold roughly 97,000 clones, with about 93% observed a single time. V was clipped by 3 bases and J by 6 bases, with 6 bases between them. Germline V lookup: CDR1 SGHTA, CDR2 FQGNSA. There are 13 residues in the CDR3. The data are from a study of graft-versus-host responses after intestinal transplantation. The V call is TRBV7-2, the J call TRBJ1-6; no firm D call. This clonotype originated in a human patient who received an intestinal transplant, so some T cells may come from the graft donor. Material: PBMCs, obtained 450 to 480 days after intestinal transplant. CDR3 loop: CASSFAANSPLHF. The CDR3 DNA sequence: TGTGCCAGCAGCTTCGCCGCTAATTCACCCCTCCACTTT. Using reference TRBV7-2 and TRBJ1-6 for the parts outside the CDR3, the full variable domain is GAGVSQSPSNKVTEKGKDVELRCDPISGHTALYWYRQSLGQGLEFLIYFQGNSAPDKSGLPSDRFSAERTGGSVSTLTIQRTQQEDSAVYLCASSFAANSPLHFGNGTRLTVT.